Detailed here is one T cell receptor beta chain. At least ten counts were recorded for this clonotype. This receptor's antigen is unknown. No qualities accompany the bases; no much larger clone lies one base away. Taken from the germline V gene (reference sequence), the CDR1 and CDR2 loops are MNHEY and SMNVEV. Deletion took 4 bases off V and 5 bases off J, with a span of 20 bases between the germline ends. The CDR3 runs 16 residues from the cysteine to the phenylalanine. Only CDR3 DNA remains: 48 bases, in frame from the first base. Moderately to severely active disease, a Clinical Activity Score of at least 3, a NOSPECS grade of at least 4, and a duration under 3 months were present in ophthalmopathy patients. The study excluded patients with uncontrolled infections, other autoimmune diseases, pregnancy or lactation. Clinical symptoms, serum thyroxine and TRAb, thyroid ultrasound, and orbital computed tomography formed the basis for the diagnoses. Ficoll-Paque density gradient centrifugation was used to isolate PBMCs from about 10 ml of fresh peripheral blood. Trizol reagent was used to extract total RNA, and RNA quality was then checked on an Agilent 2100 Bioanalyzer.

The TCR beta CDR3 regions were amplified from the RNA transcripts. The first round of RT-PCR for the TCR CDR3 was performed with the HTBI primer set and the Qiagen OneStep RT-PCR kit. Libraries were constructed in a second round of multiplex PCR, after which size selection and purification were carried out. The libraries were sequenced on an Illumina HiSeq2000 using paired-end 100 bp reads. Per the original workflow: SOAPnuke was used to process the raw data, with reads discarded if the reads contained adapters or uncalled bases, had a mean Phred below 15, or lacked an exact constant-primer or identifier match. High-quality paired reads were merged with COPE v1.2.5, and unique nucleotide sequences were defined as clonotypes. Clonotypes were aligned to IMGT TRBV, TRBD and TRBJ reference segments using MiTCR v1.1. Only V-J combinations with frequency above 0.0001, covering about 99% of repertoires, were analysed. The TCS score was defined as F50 (clonal expansion) divided by E x V (chaos), with BLOSUM62-based TCRdist calculated between CDR3 peptides within each V-J. Welch's t-statistics and random forest reduced around 550 V-J features to 13, which were used in a naive Bayes classifier (R e1071). The Morisita-Horn index was used to measure how similar the thyroid and blood repertoires were. The public reads were quality trimmed at Q25 with fastp and then assembled into clones with MiXCR by TCRdb, keeping productive beta chains. Every entry covers one CDR3 protein and lists the most common genes and DNA from its rows. TCRdb assigned the V and J calls; the authors' analysis was not used. The sample table contains more than 500,000 distinct CDR3 sequences; only one count was recorded for around 15% of them. The leading ten clones occupy 4.3% of the sample.

This entry comes from a study of T cells in Graves' hyperthyroidism and ophthalmopathy (dated by TCRdb to 2018 to 2020). Turning to the overall study: Peripheral blood was collected at initial diagnosis, before any treatment. For training and testing, the 100 or so patients in the discovery cohort were randomly divided in a 7:3 ratio. Prospective prediction of ophthalmopathy was tested in an independent validation cohort of under 20 hyperthyroidism patients and 17 patients who later progressed to ophthalmopathy. In more than five Graves' hyperthyroidism patients, the study also compared T-cell repertoires from thyroid tissue with T-cell repertoires from blood. Following sampling, methimazole starting at 30 mg daily was given to hyperthyroidism patients, and high-dose intravenous methylprednisolone was given to ophthalmopathy patients. The paper describes TCR Vbeta CDR3 sequencing of about 140 peripheral blood samples, made up of 43 ophthalmopathy patients, 70 to 80 hyperthyroidism patients and 17 progressor patients. To identify TCR V-J signatures that set the groups apart, the researchers used a discovery cohort of 100 patients, made up of 40 to 45 with Graves' ophthalmopathy and 57 with stable Graves' hyperthyroidism. Broad study findings and their caveats: A model built on a 13 V-J signature distinguished ophthalmopathy from stable hyperthyroidism, reaching over 85% sensitivity and approximately 81% specificity in cross-validation and 80%/75% in testing. Most expanded thyroid clonotypes (frequency above 0.001) were also detected in blood, suggesting blood repertoires may reflect thyroid immune responses. During validation, the model predicted progression to ophthalmopathy a median of around six months ahead of onset, with around 70% sensitivity and less than 85% specificity. Sample size was not statistically predetermined, and blinding of investigators to group allocation was not performed.

The rearrangement combines TRBV27 with TRBJ1-1; TRBD1 might be the D gene, on 5 matching bases. The sequencing sample was made of blood. This TCR derives from a woman aged 40 to 50 with Graves' ophthalmopathy. The CDR3 amino acid sequence is: CASSSISRVGRTEAFF. The base sequence is TGTGCCAGCAGTTCCATTTCCAGGGTTGGTCGGACTGAAGCTTTCTTT.